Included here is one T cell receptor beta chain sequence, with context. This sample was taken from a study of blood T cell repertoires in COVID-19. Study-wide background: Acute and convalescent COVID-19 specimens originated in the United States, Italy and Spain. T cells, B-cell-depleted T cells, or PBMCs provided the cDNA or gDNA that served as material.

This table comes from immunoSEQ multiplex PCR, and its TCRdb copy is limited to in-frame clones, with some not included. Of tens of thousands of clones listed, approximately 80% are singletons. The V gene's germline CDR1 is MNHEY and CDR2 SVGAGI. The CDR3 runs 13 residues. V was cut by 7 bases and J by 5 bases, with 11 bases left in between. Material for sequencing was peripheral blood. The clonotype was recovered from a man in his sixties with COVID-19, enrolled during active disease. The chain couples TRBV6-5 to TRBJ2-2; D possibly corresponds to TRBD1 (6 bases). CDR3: CASTHRETGELFF. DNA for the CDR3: TGTGCCAGCACCCACAGGGAAACCGGGGAGCTGTTTTTT.